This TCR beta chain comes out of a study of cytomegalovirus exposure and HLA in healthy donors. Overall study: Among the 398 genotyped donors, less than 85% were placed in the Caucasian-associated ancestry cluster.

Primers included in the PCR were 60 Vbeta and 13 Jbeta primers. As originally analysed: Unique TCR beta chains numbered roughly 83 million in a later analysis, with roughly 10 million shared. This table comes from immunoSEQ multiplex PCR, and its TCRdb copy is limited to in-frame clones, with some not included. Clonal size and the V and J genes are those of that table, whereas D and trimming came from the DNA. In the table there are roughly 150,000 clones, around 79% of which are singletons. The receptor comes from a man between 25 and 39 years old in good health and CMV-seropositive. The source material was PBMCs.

The CDR3 loop is CASSQQQGADTQYF. The CDR3 nucleotides are TGTGCCAGCAGCCAACAACAGGGCGCAGATACGCAGTATTTT. This chain uses TRBV11-3 with TRBJ2-3, with D possibly matching TRBD1 (6 bases). CDR3 length: 14 amino acids. Per the germline V gene, CDR1 is SGHNT and CDR2 is YENEEA. V lost 5 bases, J lost 4 bases, and 13 bases lay in between.